The clone carrying this T cell receptor beta chain came up a few times. Its specificity is not known. This entry is derived from a study of vaccination and CD4 T cells after COVID-19. In the study overall: Convalescent patients gave post-COVID blood a median about 91 days post-diagnosis, range 35 to 161.

Specified treatment: roughly 11-day PBMC culture with coronavirus spike peptide pools or control peptides (ViraFEST assay). Germline values: CDR1 SGHNT, CDR2 YENEEA. CDR3 size: 20 residues. The junction had 14 bases not matched to a gene; V was cut back by 4 bases and J by 0 bases. Once obtained from cultured CD4+ T cells, the DNA was sequenced using the Oncomine TCR Beta short-read assay. Using its own MiXCR run on the PCR reads, TCRdb lists one record per CDR3 protein. Of some 17,000 distinct CDR3 sequences listed, 45% were seen once; the top ten hold about a fifth. The V and J genes are TRBV11-3 and TRBJ2-3; 12 positions match TRBD2. Sequenced here: CD4+ T cells from blood, cultured in vitro, sampled before SARS-CoV-2 vaccination. The source is a human donor who received a COVID-19 vaccine. The DNA for the CDR3 is TGTGCCAGCAGCTCACCCTTTGGAGCTAGCGGGGGGGGTAGCACAGATACGCAGTATTTT. Translation gives CASSSPFGASGGGSTDTQYF. The full variable domain, completed using reference TRBV11-3 and TRBJ2-3, is EAGVVQSPRYKIIEKKQPVAFWCNPISGHNTLYWYLQNLGQGPELLIRYENEEAVDDSQLPKDRFSAERLKGVDSTLKIQPAELGDSAVYLCASSSPFGASGGGSTDTQYFGPGTRLTVL.